This T cell receptor beta chain emerged from a study of blood T cells in healthy people across ages. Germline-derived CDR1 and CDR2 are SNHLY and FYNNEI. CDR3 length equals 16 residues. The V and J ends lost 2 bases and 0 bases, in that order; junction bases with no gene match: 6. A word on this clonotype: Its specificity is not known.

General study findings and limits: Any changes in expanded clonotypes were possibly confounded, as donor CMV status remained unknown.

Using a J-beta primer mix together with a sample-barcoded 5' primer, a second PCR was run for roughly 7 to 12 cycles. In TCRdb, the 5' RACE reads were re-called with MiXCR into one record per CDR3 protein. The sample shows about 720,000 distinct CDR3 sequences, around 25% of them seen only once. The sample was also linked to a second study, of T cells of mothers and their children. That study reports: The whole RNA yield was converted to cDNA, roughly 1.5 ug per 15 ul. Added by the second PCR's M1S primer were sample barcodes and 2-4 random nucleotides. Each child gave approximately 2.8 million TCR beta CDR3 reads (each mother, over 9.5 million).

V and J are TRBV2 and TRBJ2-7; TRBD2 agrees at 8 bases. The sequenced sample consisted of blood. This receptor was taken from a boy aged 5-17 years in good health. CDR3 bases: TGTGCCAGCAGTGAATATAGCGGGGCAATCTCCTACGAGCAGTACTTC. This translates into CASSEYSGAISYEQYF.